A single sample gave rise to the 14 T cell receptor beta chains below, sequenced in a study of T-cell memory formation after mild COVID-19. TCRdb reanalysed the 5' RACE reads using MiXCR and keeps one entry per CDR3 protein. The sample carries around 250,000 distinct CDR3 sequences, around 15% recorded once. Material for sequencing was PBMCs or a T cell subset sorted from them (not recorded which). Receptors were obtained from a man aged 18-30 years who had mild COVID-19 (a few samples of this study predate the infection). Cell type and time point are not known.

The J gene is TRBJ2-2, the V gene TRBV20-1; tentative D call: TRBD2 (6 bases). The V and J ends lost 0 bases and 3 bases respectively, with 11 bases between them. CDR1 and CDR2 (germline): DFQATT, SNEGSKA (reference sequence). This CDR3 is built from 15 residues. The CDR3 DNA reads TGCAGTGCTAGAGATTGGCGGGGCGACACCGGGGAGCTGTTTTTT. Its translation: CSARDWRGDTGELFF.

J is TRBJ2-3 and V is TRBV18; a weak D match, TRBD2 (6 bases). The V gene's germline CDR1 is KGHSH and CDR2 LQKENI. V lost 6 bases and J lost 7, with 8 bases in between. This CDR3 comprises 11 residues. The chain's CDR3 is CASSRGNTQYF. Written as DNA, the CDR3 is TGTGCCAGCTCCCGGGGGAATACGCAGTATTTT.

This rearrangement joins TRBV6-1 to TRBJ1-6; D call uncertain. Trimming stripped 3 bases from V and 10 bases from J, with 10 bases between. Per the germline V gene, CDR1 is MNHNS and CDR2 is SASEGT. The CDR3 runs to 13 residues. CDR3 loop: CASSDLDLSPLHF. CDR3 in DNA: TGTGCCAGCAGTGATCTAGACCTATCACCCCTCCACTTT.

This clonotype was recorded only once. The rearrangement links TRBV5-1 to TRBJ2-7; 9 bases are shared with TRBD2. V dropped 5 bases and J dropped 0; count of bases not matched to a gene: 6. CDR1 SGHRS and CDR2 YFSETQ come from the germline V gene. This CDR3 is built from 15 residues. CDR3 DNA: TGCGCCAGCAGACGACTAGCGGATAGCTCCTACGAGCAGTACGTC. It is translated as CASRRLADSSYEQYV.

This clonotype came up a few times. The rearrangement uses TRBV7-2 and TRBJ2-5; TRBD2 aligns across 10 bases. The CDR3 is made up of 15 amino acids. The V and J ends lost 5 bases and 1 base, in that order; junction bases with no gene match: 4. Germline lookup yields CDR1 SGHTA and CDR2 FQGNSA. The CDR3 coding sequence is TGTGCCAGCAGCCAGAGACTAGCGGGCCAAGAGACCCAGTACTTC. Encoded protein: CASSQRLAGQETQYF.

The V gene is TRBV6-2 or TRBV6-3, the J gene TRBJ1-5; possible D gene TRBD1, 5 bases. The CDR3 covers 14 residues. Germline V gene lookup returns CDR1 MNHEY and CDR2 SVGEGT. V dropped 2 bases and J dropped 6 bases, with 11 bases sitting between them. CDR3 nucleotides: TGTGCCAGCAGTTACATGAGGGGTGGTCAGCCCCAGCATTTT. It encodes CASSYMRGGQPQHF.

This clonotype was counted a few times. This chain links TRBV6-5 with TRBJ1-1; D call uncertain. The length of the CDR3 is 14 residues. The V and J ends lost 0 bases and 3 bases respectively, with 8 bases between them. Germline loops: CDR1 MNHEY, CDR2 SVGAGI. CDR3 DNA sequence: TGTGCCAGCAGTTACTCGAAGGCTGACACTGAAGCTTTCTTT. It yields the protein CASSYSKADTEAFF.

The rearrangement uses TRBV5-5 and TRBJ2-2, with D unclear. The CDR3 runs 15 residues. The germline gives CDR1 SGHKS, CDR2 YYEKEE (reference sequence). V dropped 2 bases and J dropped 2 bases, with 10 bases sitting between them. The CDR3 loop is CASSFYLPNTGELFF. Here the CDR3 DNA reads TGTGCCAGCAGCTTCTACCTACCTAACACCGGGGAGCTGTTTTTT. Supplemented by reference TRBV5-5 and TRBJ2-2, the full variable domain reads DAGVTQSPTHLIKTRGQQVTLRCSPISGHKSVSWYQQVLGQGPQFIFQYYEKEERGRGNFPDRFSARQFPNYSSELNVNALLLGDSALYLCASSFYLPNTGELFFGEGSRLTVL.

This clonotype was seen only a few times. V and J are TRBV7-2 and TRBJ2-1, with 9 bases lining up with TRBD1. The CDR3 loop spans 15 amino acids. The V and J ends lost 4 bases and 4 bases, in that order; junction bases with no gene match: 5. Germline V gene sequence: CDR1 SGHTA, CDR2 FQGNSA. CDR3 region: CASSSQGARYNEQFF. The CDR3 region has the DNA TGTGCCAGCAGCTCACAGGGGGCGCGGTACAATGAGCAGTTCTTC. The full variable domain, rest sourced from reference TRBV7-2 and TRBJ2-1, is GAGVSQSPSNKVTEKGKDVELRCDPISGHTALYWYRQSLGQGLEFLIYFQGNSAPDKSGLPSDRFSAERTGGSVSTLTIQRTQQEDSAVYLCASSSQGARYNEQFFGPGTRLTVL.

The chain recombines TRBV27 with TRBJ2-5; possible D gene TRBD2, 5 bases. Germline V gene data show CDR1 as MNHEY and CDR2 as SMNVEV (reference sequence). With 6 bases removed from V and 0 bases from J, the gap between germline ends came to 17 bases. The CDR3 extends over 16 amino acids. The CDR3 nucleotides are TGTGCCAGCAGCTACGGACCAATGAGGGACCAAGAGACCCAGTACTTC. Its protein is CASSYGPMRDQETQYF.

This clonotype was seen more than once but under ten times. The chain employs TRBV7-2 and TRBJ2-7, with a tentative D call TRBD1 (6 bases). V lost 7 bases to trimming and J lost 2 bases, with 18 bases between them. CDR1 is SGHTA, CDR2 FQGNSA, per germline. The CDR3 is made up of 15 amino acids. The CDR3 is CASTPARTAAYEQYV. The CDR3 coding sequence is TGTGCCAGCACCCCCGCGAGGACAGCTGCCTACGAGCAGTACGTC.

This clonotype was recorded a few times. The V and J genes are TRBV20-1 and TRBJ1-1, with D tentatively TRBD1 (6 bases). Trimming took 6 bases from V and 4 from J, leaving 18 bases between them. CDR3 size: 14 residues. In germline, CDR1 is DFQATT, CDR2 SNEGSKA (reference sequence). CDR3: CSAKSAGAGTEAFF. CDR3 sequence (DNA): TGCAGTGCGAAATCGGCGGGGGCCGGCACTGAAGCTTTCTTT.

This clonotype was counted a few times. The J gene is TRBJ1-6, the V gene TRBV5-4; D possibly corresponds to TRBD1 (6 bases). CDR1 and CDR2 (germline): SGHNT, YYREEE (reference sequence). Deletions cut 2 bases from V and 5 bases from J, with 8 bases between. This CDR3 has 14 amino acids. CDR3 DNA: TGTGCCAGCAGCTTCGGACAGAATAATTCACCCCTCCACTTT. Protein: CASSFGQNNSPLHF.

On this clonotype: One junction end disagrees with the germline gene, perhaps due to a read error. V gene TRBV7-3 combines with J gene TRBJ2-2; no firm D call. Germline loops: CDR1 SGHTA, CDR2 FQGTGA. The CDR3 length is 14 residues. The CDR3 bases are TGTGCCAGCACCCGAAGCTCGAACACCGTGGAGCTGTTTTTT. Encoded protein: CASTRSSNTVELFF.